One and the same sample provided the 27 T cell receptor beta chains below, sequenced in a study of Ad26.COV2.S vaccination and SARS-CoV-2 variants. TCRdb's table, derived via immunoSEQ multiplex PCR, lists solely in-frame clones and lacks some. The data contain 440,000 or so clones, 90% of them singletons. Specified treatment: around 19 received Ad26.COV2.S at low or high dose, single or two shots; 5 received placebo; per-sample allocation not given. It was on day 63 after the first vaccine or placebo injection that samples were taken. Specimen: peripheral blood, collected in a trial of Ad26.COV2.S vaccine versus placebo. These receptors originate from a person between 18 and 65 years old who received the Ad26.COV2.S COVID-19 vaccine or a placebo.

The CDR3 region has the DNA TGTGCCAGCAGTGATGGCAGGGAAGGGGGAAGCGGGGAGCTGTTTTTT. Translating it yields CASSDGREGGSGELFF. This chain joins TRBV2 and TRBJ2-2, with TRBD1 as a possible D gene (6 bases). CDR1 and CDR2 (germline): SNHLY, FYNNEI. The CDR3 sequence is 16 residues long. The V end was cut by 3 bases, the J end by 7 bases, with 18 bases between. The full variable domain, in which reference TRBV2 and TRBJ2-2 provide the parts outside the CDR3, is EPEVTQTPSHQVTQMGQEVILRCVPISNHLYFYWYRQILGQKVEFLVSFYNNEISEKSEIFDDQFSVERPDGSNFTLKIRSTKLEDSAMYFCASSDGREGGSGELFFGEGSRLTVL.

The CDR3 loop is CASSTGVEETQYF. The CDR3, as DNA: TGCGCCAGCAGCACGGGGGTTGAAGAGACCCAGTACTTC. The chain links TRBV5-1 to TRBJ2-5; TRBD2 is a possible D gene (6 bases). The CDR3 is 13 amino acids. Looked up from germline, CDR1 is SGHRS and CDR2 is YFSETQ. V gave up 4 bases and J gave up 3 bases, with 10 bases separating them.

Worth noting for this clone: Other nucleotide sequences from this sample produce the same CDR3. The chain recombines TRBV28 with TRBJ2-7, with 11 bases matching TRBD1. The V gene's germline CDR1 is MDHEN and CDR2 SYDVKM. This CDR3 has 15 amino acids. Trimming took 5 bases from V and 3 from J; bases not matched to a gene: 6. CDR3 residues: CASSPPGQGGYEQYF. DNA of the CDR3: TGTGCCAGCAGTCCTCCGGGACAGGGGGGCTACGAGCAGTACTTC.

The genes are TRBV28 and TRBJ2-7; the D is unclear. There are 11 residues in the CDR3. With 2 bases removed from V and 5 bases from J, the gap between germline ends came to 4 bases. Germline CDR1 is MDHEN and CDR2 is SYDVKM. CDR3 nucleotide sequence: TGTGCCAGCAGTTTAATAGACGAGCAGTACTTC. This codes for CASSLIDEQYF.

The chain uses TRBV29-1 and TRBJ2-5; perhaps TRBD1 as D (6 bases). With 6 bases removed from V and 0 bases from J, the gap between germline ends came to 11 bases. The CDR3 has 13 residues. Germline V gene data show CDR1 as SQVTM and CDR2 as ANQGSEA. This CDR3 reads CSVDRGNQETQYF. Written as DNA, the CDR3 is TGCAGCGTGGATAGGGGGAACCAAGAGACCCAGTACTTC.

The CDR3 region is CASSQERRGGYGYTF. The CDR3 DNA is TGCGCCAGCAGCCAAGAACGGCGGGGAGGCTATGGCTACACCTTC. The V and J genes are TRBV4-3 and TRBJ1-2, with D unresolved. This CDR3 is built from 15 residues. The ends were cut back, 0 bases at V and 4 bases at J, with 12 bases in the middle. Germline V gives CDR1 LGHNA, CDR2 YSLEER.

The chain has TRBV3-1 (or the pseudogene TRBV3-2) and TRBJ1-5; D is undetermined. V shed 1 base and J shed 3 bases, with 7 bases lying between them. The V gene's germline CDR1 is LGHDT and CDR2 YNNKEL (reference sequence). This CDR3 region has 14 residues. In DNA form, the CDR3 reads TGTGCCAGCAGCCAAGGGCCTAACAATCAGCCCCAGCATTTT. Translated: CASSQGPNNQPQHF.

This rearrangement joins TRBV28 to TRBJ2-2; TRBD1 matches at 12 bases. The trim removed 5 bases at V and 5 bases at J, leaving 6 bases unmatched. This CDR3 contains 16 residues. Germline-derived CDR1 and CDR2 are MDHEN and SYDVKM. DNA for the CDR3: TGTGCCAGCAGTCAGCCGGGACAGGGGGCAACCGGGGAGCTGTTTTTT. Translated: CASSQPGQGATGELFF.

The rearrangement joins TRBV7-9 to TRBJ1-4, with TRBD1 matching over 9 bases. Germline values: CDR1 SEHNR, CDR2 FQNEAQ (reference sequence). CDR3 size: 17 residues. V shed 4 bases and J 6 bases; nucleotides not matched to a gene: 12. CDR3 sequence: CASSSTFNRGRDEKLFF. In nucleotides, the CDR3 is TGTGCCAGCAGCTCCACCTTTAACAGGGGGCGAGATGAAAAACTGTTTTTT. Full variable domain (missing parts from reference TRBV7-9 and TRBJ1-4): DTGVSQNPRHKITKRGQNVTFRCDPISEHNRLYWYRQTLGQGPEFLTYFQNEAQLEKSRLLSDRFSAERPKGSFSTLEIQRTEQGDSAMYLCASSSTFNRGRDEKLFFGSGTQLSVL.

The V gene is TRBV2, the J gene TRBJ2-6; D gene uncertain. Trimming left V 7 bases short and J 0 bases short, with 4 bases between. CDR1 and CDR2 (germline): SNHLY, FYNNEI. CDR3 length equals 13 residues. As DNA, the CDR3 is TGTGCCAGCACCCCCTCTGGGGCCAACGTCCTGACTTTC. Encoded protein: CASTPSGANVLTF.

The chain combines TRBV7-9 with TRBJ2-7; possibly TRBD1 or TRBD2 for D (7 bases each). Germline V gene sequence: CDR1 SEHNR, CDR2 FQNEAQ (reference sequence). V was shortened by 8 bases and J by 6 bases, with 20 bases between the two germline ends. The CDR3 length is 14 residues. The CDR3 region is CASGDAGGVSEQYF. The CDR3 nucleotides read TGTGCCAGCGGCGACGCAGGGGGGGTCAGCGAGCAGTACTTC.

In this sample, this clone turned up once. CDR3 region: CAISEPGLDTQYF. The CDR3 DNA is TGTGCCATCAGTGAACCGGGCCTGGATACGCAGTATTTT. The chain joins TRBV10-3 to TRBJ2-3; D remains ambiguous. CDR1 ENHRY and CDR2 SYGVKD come from the germline V gene. The V gene lost 3 bases and the J gene lost 6 bases, with 10 bases spanning the gap. The CDR3 contains 13 residues.

V is TRBV11-2 and J is TRBJ2-7, with D maybe TRBD2 (6 bases). This CDR3 spans 15 amino acids. With 0 bases removed from V and 3 bases from J, the gap between germline ends came to 12 bases. From germline, CDR1 is SGHAT and CDR2 FQNNGV. The CDR3 DNA is TGTGCCAGCAGCTTAGAGTATGGAGGGCTCTACGAGCAGTACTTC. This encodes CASSLEYGGLYEQYF.

This clone has only one observation. The rearrangement joins TRBV19 to TRBJ2-1; tentative D call: TRBD2 (5 bases). The CDR3 is 15 amino acids. CDR1 and CDR2 (germline): LNHDA, SQIVND (reference sequence). V was clipped by 1 base and J by 2 bases, with 9 bases between them. For the CDR3, the DNA is TGTGCCAGTAGTATAGCTCGCGGGCCCTACAATGAGCAGTTCTTC. As protein: CASSIARGPYNEQFF. Complete variable domain (other parts from reference TRBV19 and TRBJ2-1): DGGITQSPKYLFRKEGQNVTLSCEQNLNHDAMYWYRQDPGQGLRLIYYSQIVNDFQKGDIAEGYSVSREKKESFPLTVTSAQKNPTAFYLCASSIARGPYNEQFFGPGTRLTVL.

V is TRBV7-2 and J is TRBJ1-5; tentative D call: TRBD1 (5 bases). CDR1 is SGHTA, CDR2 FQGNSA, per germline. V was trimmed by 1 base and J by 4 bases, leaving 11 bases between them. The CDR3 is made up of 15 amino acids. The CDR3 sequence is CASSLGGSTNQPQHF. The CDR3 bases are TGTGCCAGCAGCTTAGGGGGCAGCACTAATCAGCCCCAGCATTTT.

This sequence joins TRBV9 and TRBJ2-1; 16 bases map to TRBD2. There are 19 residues in the CDR3. Germline trimming cut 2 bases from V and 15 bases from J; bases unmatched to any gene: 20. Germline CDR1 and CDR2: SGDLS and YYNGEE. CDR3 sequence (DNA): TGTGCCAGCAGCGTCGACCCTCCCGGGACTAGCGGGAGGGCCAAGGTTCTGTTCTTC. Translating gives CASSVDPPGTSGRAKVLFF. The variable domain in full, with the rest retrieved from reference TRBV9 and TRBJ2-1, is DSGVTQTPKHLITATGQRVTLRCSPRSGDLSVYWYQQSLDQGLQFLIQYYNGEERAKGNILERFSAQQFPDLHSELNLSSLELGDSALYFCASSVDPPGTSGRAKVLFFGPGTRLTVL.

The rearrangement joins TRBV27 to TRBJ2-7, with 14 bases identical to TRBD2. The CDR3 spans 15 residues. Germline CDR1 MNHEY, CDR2 SMNVEV (reference sequence). With V trimmed by 2 bases and J by 4 bases, 1 base remained unmatched. The CDR3 reads CASSLRTSGRYEQYF. As DNA, the CDR3 is TGTGCCAGCAGTTTAAGGACTAGCGGGAGGTACGAGCAGTACTTC.

Here the CDR3 reads CASSKLPGQGVNEQFF. In DNA form, the CDR3 reads TGTGCCAGCAGTAAGCTGCCGGGACAGGGCGTCAATGAGCAGTTCTTC. The chain employs TRBV6-6 and TRBJ2-1, with TRBD1 identical over 9 bases. Germline V gene lookup returns CDR1 MNHNY and CDR2 SVGAGI (reference sequence). This CDR3 has 16 amino acids. Germline trimming cut 5 bases from V and 6 bases from J; bases unmatched to any gene: 11.

The chain recombines TRBV28 with TRBJ2-7, with 15 bases matching TRBD2. The CDR3 length is 15 residues. Per germline, CDR1 MDHEN and CDR2 SYDVKM. V dropped 5 bases and J dropped 6; count of bases not matched to a gene: 5. CDR3 protein: CASSNRGLAGGEQYF. CDR3 coding DNA: TGTGCCAGCAGTAACCGGGGACTAGCGGGAGGCGAGCAGTACTTC.

The V gene is TRBV7-3, the J gene TRBJ2-3; TRBD2 matches 8 bases. V gave up 5 bases and J gave up 2 bases; unmatched junction bases: 6. Germline-derived CDR1 and CDR2 are SGHTA and FQGTGA. The CDR3 loop spans 15 amino acids. The CDR3: CASSRIAGTTDTQYF. In DNA, the CDR3 is TGTGCCAGCAGCCGAATAGCGGGGACCACAGATACGCAGTATTTT.

This chain links TRBV5-6 with TRBJ1-4; D is undetermined. Germline CDR1 and CDR2: SGHDT and YYEEEE. V lost 0 bases and J 4 bases, leaving 4 bases between the germline ends. The length of the CDR3 is 13 residues. CDR3 nucleotides: TGTGCCAGCAGCTTGGAAGATAATGAAAAACTGTTTTTT. It codes for CASSLEDNEKLFF.

This clone appeared once. The chain employs TRBV11-2 and TRBJ2-2, with D maybe TRBD1 (5 bases). Trimming took 0 bases from V and 0 from J, leaving 11 bases between them. Germline assignment: CDR1 SGHAT and CDR2 FQNNGV. The CDR3 extends over 17 amino acids. In DNA form, the CDR3 reads TGTGCCAGCAGCTTAGAAGGGGCAGGGACGAACACCGGGGAGCTGTTTTTT. It translates to CASSLEGAGTNTGELFF.

The rearrangement uses TRBV7-3 and TRBJ2-1; D is possibly TRBD1 (5 bases). The germline gives CDR1 SGHTA, CDR2 FQGTGA. The CDR3 totals 15 residues. Trimming left V 0 bases short and J 7 bases short, with 13 bases between. CDR3 DNA: TGTGCCAGCAGCTTAACGTCGACAGTGGGGAATGAGCAGTTCTTC. Its protein product is CASSLTSTVGNEQFF.

The gene calls are TRBV2 and TRBJ2-6; TRBD2 matches at 8 bases. V shed 4 bases, J shed 0 bases, and the junction held 11 bases outside the gene matches. The CDR3 spans 19 residues. In germline, CDR1 is SNHLY, CDR2 FYNNEI. CDR3 bases: TGTGCCAGCAGTGGAGGGCTAGCGGGCTCCTCCTCTGGGGCCAACGTCCTGACTTTC. This sequence encodes CASSGGLAGSSSGANVLTF.

The chain recombines TRBV6-6 with TRBJ1-2; D is possibly TRBD1 (6 bases). V was trimmed by 8 bases and J by 4 bases, leaving 11 bases between them. CDR3 length: 12 residues. Germline assignment: CDR1 MNHNY and CDR2 SVGAGI (reference sequence). CDR3 in DNA: TGTGCCAGCGGGGGGGGCCCCTATGGCTACACCTTC. Protein product: CASGGGPYGYTF.

This chain links TRBV29-1 with TRBJ2-2; 9 bases line up with TRBD1. The CDR3 contains 15 residues. Germline V CDR1 and CDR2: SQVTM, ANQGSEA. V lost 7 bases to trimming and J lost 0 bases; unmatched junction nucleotides: 6. The CDR3 loop reads CSAGGQGANTGELFF. The CDR3 DNA reads as TGCAGCGCCGGGGGACAGGGAGCGAACACCGGGGAGCTGTTTTTT.

The CDR3: CASSPREQQPYEQYF. The CDR3 DNA reads as TGTGCCAGCTCACCACGTGAACAGCAACCCTACGAGCAGTACTTC. J is TRBJ2-7 and V is TRBV18; unclear D gene. The CDR3 is made up of 15 amino acids. Germline V CDR1 and CDR2: KGHSH, LQKENI. With 1 base removed from V and 2 bases from J, the gap between germline ends came to 12 bases.